These T cell receptor beta chains were read from a single sample in a study of T cells in Graves' hyperthyroidism and ophthalmopathy. TCRdb passed the multiplex PCR reads through MiXCR, listing each CDR3 protein once. The table shows under 350,000 distinct CDR3 sequences, with 15% to 20% occurring only once. Sequenced: blood. The receptor set was obtained from a woman between 55 and 75 years old with Graves' ophthalmopathy. Each CDR3 is given with its conserved first and last residue. The order of the fields is D gene, V gene, clone size, J gene, CDR3 protein, CDR3 DNA. A D gene is named only where the DNA matches it firmly. For some rows the clone size is stated as once, few or many, or as a class when expanded; others skip it.

.	TRBV2	many	TRBJ1-1	CASRLFMNTEAFF	TGTGCCAGCCGCCTATTTATGAACACTGAAGCTTTCTTT
TRBD1	TRBV3-1	.	TRBJ2-7	CASSQGDLGTGVYEQYF	TGTGCCAGCAGCCAAGGGGACCTTGGGACAGGCGTTTACGAGCAGTACTTC
.	TRBV4-3	few	TRBJ2-7	CASSQDRAGSYYEQYF	TGCGCCAGCAGCCAAGATCGGGCGGGGTCCTACTACGAGCAGTACTTC
.	TRBV7-3	many	TRBJ2-2	CASSVQGPPGELFF	TGTGCCAGCAGCGTACAGGGCCCCCCCGGGGAGCTGTTTTTT
.	TRBV11-2	few	TRBJ2-1	CASSLERSFLSPYEQFF	TGTGCCAGCAGCTTAGAGAGGAGCTTTCTTTCTCCCTATGAGCAGTTCTTC
TRBD1	TRBV30	many	TRBJ2-1	CAWSGTGGTQFF	TGTGCCTGGTCCGGGACAGGGGGCACGCAGTTCTTC
.	TRBV4-1	few	TRBJ2-7	CASSQVVGTVDSYEQYF	TGCGCCAGCAGCCAAGTGGTAGGGACCGTCGACTCCTACGAGCAGTACTTC
TRBD1	TRBV29-1	many	TRBJ2-1	CSVEESGQGHGEQFF	TGCAGCGTTGAAGAGTCGGGACAGGGGCATGGGGAGCAGTTCTTC
.	TRBV5-4	few	TRBJ2-7	CASSFEAPGTETLTYEQYF	TGTGCCAGCAGCTTTGAAGCCCCCGGGACCGAAACACTAACTTACGAGCAGTACTTC
TRBD1	TRBV18	.	TRBJ1-2	CASSPQGAMGYTF	TGTGCCAGCTCACCACAGGGGGCGATGGGCTACACCTTC
TRBD2	TRBV7-9	few	TRBJ2-3	CASRGLAGGPDTQYF	TGTGCCAGCAGGGGACTAGCGGGGGGGCCAGATACGCAGTATTTT
TRBD2	TRBV6-2/TRBV6-3	many	TRBJ2-1	CASSYFGRALNEQFF	TGTGCCAGCAGTTACTTCGGGAGGGCCCTCAATGAGCAGTTCTTC
.	TRBV19	few	TRBJ1-2	CASSISRIWGYTF	TGTGCCAGTAGTATCTCTCGGATCTGGGGCTACACCTTC
TRBD1	TRBV4-2	.	TRBJ2-7	CASSQDPGTESYEQYF	TGTGCCAGCAGCCAAGACCCCGGGACAGAATCCTACGAGCAGTACTTC
.	TRBV28	many	TRBJ1-5	CASSPAGDSNQPQHF	TGTGCCAGCAGTCCCGCGGGGGACAGCAATCAGCCCCAGCATTTT
.	TRBV5-1	many	TRBJ1-4	CASSPDLNEKLFF	TGCGCCAGCAGCCCGGACCTTAATGAAAAACTGTTTTTT
.	TRBV18	many	TRBJ2-7	CASSPRLGDEQYF	TGTGCCAGCTCACCTAGACTGGGAGACGAGCAGTACTTC
.	TRBV27	few	TRBJ1-1	CASSLRGTGNTEAFF	TGTGCCAGCAGCCTCCGTGGAACGGGAAACACTGAAGCTTTCTTT
.	TRBV12-3/TRBV12-4	few	TRBJ2-2	CASRLAGPDTGELFF	TGTGCCAGCAGGCTCGCGGGACCCGACACCGGGGAGCTGTTTTTT
.	TRBV6-1	many	TRBJ2-7	CASSWEQGSYEQYF	TGTGCCAGCAGTTGGGAACAGGGATCCTACGAGCAGTACTTC
TRBD2	TRBV20-1	many	TRBJ2-7	CSATHLGRGATYEQYF	TGCAGTGCTACCCACCTCGGGCGGGGGGCCACCTACGAGCAGTACTTC
TRBD2	TRBV6-7	.	TRBJ2-5	CASSYSRLAGGQSEETQYF	TGTGCCAGCAGTTACTCGAGACTAGCGGGAGGACAAAGTGAAGAGACCCAGTACTTC
.	TRBV10-3	few	TRBJ1-2	CAISAGGEAHGYTF	TGTGCCATCAGTGCGGGAGGGGAGGCGCACGGCTACACCTTC
.	TRBV5-1	few	TRBJ1-3	CASSSHSDGNTIYF	TGCGCCAGCAGCTCTCACTCGGACGGAAACACCATATATTTT
.	TRBV12-3/TRBV12-4	many	TRBJ2-5	CASSLASAAETQYF	TGTGCCAGCAGTTTGGCTAGCGCCGCGGAGACCCAGTACTTC
TRBD2	TRBV20-1	many	TRBJ2-7	CSAGTSGSYEQYF	TGCAGTGCCGGGACTAGCGGGAGCTACGAGCAGTACTTC
TRBD2	TRBV20-1	many	TRBJ2-7	CSARDGGGWEQYF	TGCAGTGCTAGAGATGGCGGGGGGTGGGAGCAGTACTTC
.	TRBV6-1	many	TRBJ2-7	CATMGRTTYEQYF	TGTGCCACCATGGGCAGGACGACCTACGAGCAGTACTTC
.	TRBV15	many	TRBJ1-5	CATSRQGNQPQHF	TGTGCCACCAGCAGACAGGGCAATCAGCCCCAGCATTTT
TRBD2	TRBV5-1	many	TRBJ2-3	CASSLAGAGGPTDTQYF	TGCGCCAGCAGCTTGGCGGGAGCGGGAGGTCCCACAGATACGCAGTATTTT
.	TRBV19	few	TRBJ1-2	CASSTVRQSPPYDYTF	TGTGCCAGTAGTACCGTCAGACAGAGCCCCCCTTATGACTACACCTTC
.	TRBV27	.	TRBJ2-6	CASSRALISRTGANVLTF	TGTGCCAGCAGTAGGGCCCTCATCTCTCGAACTGGGGCCAACGTCCTGACTTTC
.	TRBV4-1	many	TRBJ1-2	CASSPLTGARGYTF	TGCGCCAGCAGCCCACTTACGGGGGCTCGTGGCTACACCTTC
TRBD2	TRBV20-1	.	TRBJ2-1	CSAVSGRGAYNEQFF	TGCAGTGCTGTGAGCGGGAGGGGGGCCTACAATGAGCAGTTCTTC
.	TRBV2	many	TRBJ1-5	CASSEEEQPQHF	TGTGCCAGCAGTGAAGAGGAGCAGCCCCAGCATTTT
.	TRBV3-1	many	TRBJ1-4	CASSPRGGEKLFF	TGTGCCAGCAGCCCTAGGGGGGGTGAAAAACTGTTTTTT
.	TRBV4-3	.	TRBJ1-1	CASSRITGRGGAGTEAFF	TGCGCCAGCAGCCGGATTACAGGGCGAGGGGGAGCGGGCACTGAAGCTTTCTTT
.	TRBV6-1	large	TRBJ1-1	CASSVEGDTEAFF	TGTGCCAGCAGTGTAGAGGGAGACACTGAAGCTTTCTTT
TRBD1	TRBV28	many	TRBJ2-2	CASSHRGTGELFF	TGTGCCAGCTCCCACAGGGGAACCGGGGAGCTGTTTTTT
.	TRBV6-1	many	TRBJ1-1	CASRPQGPAEAFF	TGTGCCAGTCGCCCCCAGGGCCCAGCTGAAGCTTTCTTT
TRBD1	TRBV10-3	many	TRBJ2-7	CAIRSGQGNYEQYF	TGTGCCATCAGGTCGGGACAGGGAAACTACGAGCAGTACTTC
TRBD2	TRBV9	.	TRBJ2-2	CASSVLGLAVTGELFF	TGTGCCAGCAGCGTGTTGGGACTAGCGGTCACCGGGGAGCTGTTTTTT
.	TRBV5-4	many	TRBJ1-1	CASSLGGQLNTEAFF	TGTGCCAGCAGCTTGGGGGGACAACTGAACACTGAAGCTTTCTTT
TRBD1	TRBV18	few	TRBJ2-1	CASSPFGSGGYNEQFF	TGTGCCAGCTCACCGTTCGGGTCAGGGGGCTACAATGAGCAGTTCTTC
.	TRBV7-6	many	TRBJ2-1	CASSLNGNEQFF	TGTGCCAGCAGCCTGAACGGAAATGAGCAGTTCTTC
TRBD1	TRBV27	.	TRBJ1-2	CASSIRTGGGYTF	TGTGCCAGCAGTATACGGACAGGGGGAGGCTACACCTTC
.	TRBV27	few	TRBJ2-7	CASSIGQGEGQYF	TGTGCCAGCAGCATCGGGCAGGGGGAGGGGCAGTACTTC
.	TRBV7-7	few	TRBJ2-3	CAGSLAQADTQYF	TGTGCTGGCAGCTTAGCGCAGGCAGATACGCAGTATTTT
TRBD1	TRBV18	.	TRBJ1-2	CASSPVTGVDYGYTF	TGTGCCAGCTCACCAGTGACAGGGGTTGACTATGGCTACACCTTC
.	TRBV7-2	.	TRBJ2-4	CASRLRVAKNIQYF	TGTGCCAGCCGCTTACGGGTAGCCAAAAACATTCAGTACTTC
TRBD1	TRBV5-1	few	TRBJ1-6	CASSYTGANSPLHF	TGCGCCAGCAGCTATACAGGGGCTAATTCACCCCTCCACTTT
TRBD1	TRBV2	.	TRBJ2-6	CASSWDSSSGANVLTF	TGTGCCAGCAGTTGGGACAGCAGCTCTGGGGCCAACGTCCTGACTTTC
TRBD2	TRBV14	.	TRBJ2-7	CASSLMRGGMGEQYF	TGTGCCAGCAGCCTTATGAGGGGAGGGATGGGCGAGCAGTACTTC
.	TRBV27	few	TRBJ2-1	CASSLKTNGGHEQFF	TGTGCCAGCAGTTTAAAGACTAATGGGGGCCATGAGCAGTTCTTC
.	TRBV27	few	TRBJ2-3	CATSPRLGTDTQYF	TGTGCCACCTCGCCCCGCTTGGGGACAGATACGCAGTATTTT